The present entry profiles one T cell receptor beta chain with its context. Reverse transcription of about 0.45 to 1 ug RNA was performed with random hexamers. TCRdb reprocessed the immunoSEQ multiplex PCR reads with MiXCR, giving one entry per CDR3 protein. The sample records about 430,000 distinct CDR3 sequences, around 85% being singletons. V dropped 5 bases and J dropped 9 bases, with 8 bases sitting between them. The CDR3 is 12 residues long. The germline CDR1 and CDR2 sequences are MDHEN and SYDVKM. The data were taken from a study of CD8 T cells in Susac syndrome. The CD8+ and CD4+ T cells were negatively isolated, with the TEMRA cells enriched by FACS.

The sequence came from a human donor with multiple sclerosis. The genes are TRBV28 and TRBJ1-6; no clear D gene. Sequencing input: CD8+ T cells from PBMCs. The CDR3 region is CASSGIGSPLHF. The DNA of the CDR3 is TGTGCCAGCAGTGGGATAGGTTCACCCCTCCACTTT.